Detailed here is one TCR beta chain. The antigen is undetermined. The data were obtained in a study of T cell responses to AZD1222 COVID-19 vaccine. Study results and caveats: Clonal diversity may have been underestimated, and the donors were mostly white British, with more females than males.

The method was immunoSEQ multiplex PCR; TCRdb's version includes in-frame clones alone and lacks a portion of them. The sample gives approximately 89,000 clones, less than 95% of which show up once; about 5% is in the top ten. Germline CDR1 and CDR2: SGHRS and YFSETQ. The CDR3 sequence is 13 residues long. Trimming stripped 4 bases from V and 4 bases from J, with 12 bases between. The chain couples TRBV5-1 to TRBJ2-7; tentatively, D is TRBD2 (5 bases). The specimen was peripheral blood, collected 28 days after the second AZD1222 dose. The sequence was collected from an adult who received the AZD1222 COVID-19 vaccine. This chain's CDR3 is CASSTGSGYEQYF. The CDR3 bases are TGCGCCAGCAGCACCGGATCGGGGTACGAGCAGTACTTC.